This T cell receptor (beta chain) was sequenced for a study of T cell changes during pregnancy in multiple sclerosis. CDR1 is SGHDN and CDR2 is FVKESK in the germline V gene. J gave up 7 bases and V 4 bases, and 7 bases lay outside the gene matches. This CDR3 is built from 16 residues. Assay: immunoSEQ multiplex PCR; the TCRdb copy retains only in-frame clones and omits some. The sample consists of 85,000 to 90,000 clones, 85% to 95% of them appearing once. The receptor's source is a female donor in good health, enrolled as a control in a pregnancy study. Source: peripheral blood, taken in the first trimester of pregnancy. This chain uses TRBV14 with TRBJ1-6, with 10 bases that match TRBD1. Here the CDR3 DNA reads TGTGCCAGCAGCCCTCGCGGGACAGGGGACAATTCACCCCTCCACTTT. This encodes CASSPRGTGDNSPLHF.